These 32 T cell receptor beta chains were all obtained from the same sample, sequenced in a study of shared clonotypes between healthy human individuals. TCRdb's copy holds only in-frame clones and misses some; the assay was immunoSEQ multiplex PCR. Of around 2,000,000 clones detected, just over 90% appear once; the ten largest clones hold around 1.7%. CD45RO-negative, CCR7-selected cells formed the naive CD8 fraction, which excluded terminally differentiated effector memory CD45RA+ cells. Sample: naive CD8+ T cells from PBMCs. These TCRs come from a man younger than 35 in good health. Some clones in this sample may be carry-over from other donors' samples.

This clone was seen once. The chain has TRBV28 and TRBJ2-1; D call uncertain. The V end lost 5 bases, the J end lost 0 bases, and 8 bases lay between the germline ends. The CDR3 extends over 14 amino acids. Germline CDR1 MDHEN, CDR2 SYDVKM. This chain's CDR3 is CASSAGYSYNEQFF. The DNA of the CDR3 is TGTGCCAGCAGTGCAGGATACTCCTACAATGAGCAGTTCTTC. Using reference TRBV28 and TRBJ2-1 for the parts outside the CDR3, the full variable domain is DVKVTQSSRYLVKRTGEKVFLECVQDMDHENMFWYRQDPGLGLRLIYFSYDVKMKEKGDIPEGYSVSREKKERFSLILESASTNQTSMYLCASSAGYSYNEQFFGPGTRLTVL.

The genes are TRBV7-9 and TRBJ2-7, with D perhaps assigned TRBD1 or TRBD2 (5 bases each). CDR3 length: 14 residues. Germline CDR1 reads SEHNR; CDR2 reads FQNEAQ (reference sequence). Trimming took off 4 bases at V and 2 bases at J, with 12 bases between the two ends. As DNA, the CDR3 is TGTGCCAGCAGCTCAGTATCGGGACCCTACGAGCAGTACTTC. This translates into CASSSVSGPYEQYF. Supplemented by reference TRBV7-9 and TRBJ2-7, the full variable domain reads DTGVSQNPRHKITKRGQNVTFRCDPISEHNRLYWYRQTLGQGPEFLTYFQNEAQLEKSRLLSDRFSAERPKGSFSTLEIQRTEQGDSAMYLCASSSVSGPYEQYFGPGTRLTVT.

The genes are TRBV21-1 and TRBJ1-3; TRBD1, the D gene given by the table, was not confirmed from the DNA. TRBV21-1 constitutes a pseudogene. The CDR3 contains 19 residues. The CDR3 loop reads CASSKVHRTAQGRENTIYF. DNA of the CDR3: TGTGCCAGCAGCAAAGTGCACAGGACGGCCCAAGGTCGAGAAAACACCATATATTTT.

The chain recombines TRBV5-6 with TRBJ2-5; D unclear. Trimming took off 3 bases at V and 5 bases at J, with 14 bases between the two ends. From germline, CDR1 is SGHDT and CDR2 YYEEEE. CDR3 length: 14 amino acids. CDR3 nucleotide sequence: TGTGCCAGCAGCTACCACTCTCTCCGGGAGACCCAGTACTTC. Translation gives CASSYHSLRETQYF.

The chain joins TRBV29-1 to TRBJ2-7; D is perhaps TRBD1 (6 bases). This CDR3 is built from 15 residues. V lost 5 bases to trimming and J lost 0 bases, with 17 bases between them. Germline V gene sequence: CDR1 SQVTM, CDR2 ANQGSEA. CDR3 region: CSVFDRTHSSYEQYF. CDR3 coding DNA: TGCAGCGTTTTCGACAGGACCCACAGCTCCTACGAGCAGTACTTC.

Only one count was recorded for this clone. V usage is TRBV7-9 and J usage is TRBJ2-2; 11 bases fit TRBD1. From germline, CDR1 is SEHNR and CDR2 FQNEAQ (reference sequence). With V trimmed by 6 bases and J by 6 bases, 6 bases remained unmatched. CDR3 length: 15 residues. The CDR3 is CASRWDRGLAGELFF. The CDR3 DNA is TGTGCCAGCAGATGGGACAGGGGGTTAGCCGGGGAGCTGTTTTTT.

The chain is built from TRBV13 and TRBJ1-6, with D uncertain. Trimming removed 3 bases at V and 7 bases at J, with 16 bases between. The CDR3 loop spans 16 amino acids. CDR1 is PRHDT and CDR2 is FYEKMQ in the germline V gene (reference sequence). The CDR3 DNA reads as TGTGCCAGCAGCTTTCGCGAACCCGCACCCAATTCACCCCTCCACTTT. Its protein product is CASSFREPAPNSPLHF.

As to this clone: This specimen includes other DNA sequences encoding the same CDR3. The chain couples TRBV27 to TRBJ2-2; D unclear. The CDR3 length is 13 residues. Per the germline V gene, CDR1 is MNHEY and CDR2 is SMNVEV (reference sequence). The germline V and J ends were trimmed by 2 bases and 6 bases, with 7 bases remaining between them. This CDR3 is CASSLIGPGELFF. For the CDR3, the DNA is TGTGCCAGCAGTTTAATCGGGCCCGGGGAGCTGTTTTTT.

The V and J genes are TRBV2 and TRBJ2-7; 8 bases line up with TRBD1. Looked up from germline, CDR1 is SNHLY and CDR2 is FYNNEI. The CDR3 has 16 residues. V was clipped by 5 bases and J by 2 bases; unmatched bases: 11. CDR3 in amino acids: CASSYGGTGYPYEQYF. DNA of the CDR3: TGTGCCAGCAGTTACGGTGGGACAGGATATCCCTACGAGCAGTACTTC.

V is TRBV4-3 and J is TRBJ1-1, with D unresolved. The germline gives CDR1 LGHNA, CDR2 YSLEER. CDR3 length equals 14 residues. The V end was cut by 0 bases, the J end by 11 bases, with 16 bases between. The CDR3 sequence is CASSQDQREPVAFF. CDR3 sequence (DNA): TGCGCCAGCAGCCAAGATCAGAGGGAGCCGGTCGCTTTCTTT.

The gene calls are TRBV9 and TRBJ2-1; 7 nucleotides line up with TRBD1. V lost 0 bases to trimming and J lost 5 bases; unmatched junction nucleotides: 11. The CDR3 is 17 amino acids. Looked up from germline, CDR1 is SGDLS and CDR2 is YYNGEE. CDR3 sequence reads: CASSVALDREYNNEQFF. The CDR3 DNA reads as TGTGCCAGCAGCGTAGCCCTCGACAGGGAGTATAACAATGAGCAGTTCTTC.

V and J are TRBV2 and TRBJ2-1; weak D call: TRBD1 (5 bases). Germline assignment: CDR1 SNHLY and CDR2 FYNNEI. Trimming stripped 7 bases from V and 5 bases from J, with 15 bases between. The CDR3 is 14 residues long. CDR3 bases: TGTGCCAGCATCAGGGTGATCACTAACAATGAGCAGTTCTTC. Its protein is CASIRVITNNEQFF.

J is TRBJ1-1 and V is TRBV7-9; 10 bases are a match to TRBD1. This CDR3 is built from 14 residues. CDR1 and CDR2 from the germline V gene are SEHNR and FQNEAQ (reference sequence). Losses at the gene ends were 6 bases for V and 4 bases for J; bases not matched to a gene: 5. In nucleotides, the CDR3 is TGTGCCAGCAGTCCGGACAGGGGGAGCACTGAAGCTTTCTTT. It translates to CASSPDRGSTEAFF.

This clone was detected only a few times. V is TRBV13 and J is TRBJ2-2, with D hard to call. Per the germline V gene, CDR1 is PRHDT and CDR2 is FYEKMQ (reference sequence). There are 12 residues in the CDR3. V shed 4 bases and J shed 0 bases, with 0 bases lying between them. The CDR3 DNA reads TGTGCCAGCAGCTCGAACACCGGGGAGCTGTTTTTT. It is translated as CASSSNTGELFF.

The chain carries TRBV14 and TRBJ1-5; TRBD1 might be the D (5 bases). The CDR3 covers 14 residues. Per germline, CDR1 SGHDN and CDR2 FVKESK. Trimming removed 1 base from V and 7 bases from J, with 11 bases in between. CDR3 protein: CASSQGGAYQPQHF. In DNA, the CDR3 is TGTGCCAGCAGCCAAGGGGGCGCATACCAGCCCCAGCATTTT.

This clone was counted a single time. The chain carries TRBV28 and TRBJ2-2; TRBD2 might be the D (7 bases). The V end lost 5 bases, the J end lost 3 bases, and 19 bases lay between the germline ends. In germline, CDR1 is MDHEN, CDR2 SYDVKM. The CDR3 consists of 17 residues. The chain's CDR3 is CASSPGRGYLDTGELFF. The CDR3 DNA sequence: TGTGCCAGCAGTCCTGGGAGGGGGTACCTGGACACCGGGGAGCTGTTTTTT.

Regarding this clone: The same CDR3 also results from other DNA sequences found in this sample. The V call is TRBV9, the J call TRBJ1-1; D remains unclear. The germline V and J ends were trimmed by 4 bases and 4 bases, with 5 bases remaining between them. The CDR3 runs 11 residues. CDR1 is SGDLS and CDR2 is YYNGEE in the germline V gene. The CDR3 loop reads CASSPATEAFF. CDR3 DNA: TGTGCCAGCAGCCCCGCCACTGAAGCTTTCTTT.

To note about this clone: The sample has other DNA sequences that encode this CDR3 too. This chain connects TRBV7-9 to TRBJ2-7; maybe TRBD2 (5 bases). This CDR3 has 15 residues. Trimming took 6 bases from V and 0 from J, leaving 15 bases between them. In germline, CDR1 is SEHNR, CDR2 FQNEAQ (reference sequence). DNA of the CDR3: TGTGCCAGCAGTCCCTCCAGCGGTCGCTCCTACGAGCAGTACTTC. Residues: CASSPSSGRSYEQYF.

The CDR3 here is CASSLETGSYEQYF. The CDR3 region has the DNA TGTGCCAGCAGCTTAGAGACAGGTTCCTACGAGCAGTACTTC. The chain recombines TRBV7-9 with TRBJ2-7; TRBD1 might be the D (6 bases). Germline V lookup: CDR1 SEHNR, CDR2 FQNEAQ (reference sequence). V lost 1 base and J 1 base, leaving 8 bases between the germline ends. This CDR3 has 14 amino acids.

V and J are TRBV25-1 and TRBJ2-1; D possibly matches TRBD1 or TRBD2 (5 bases each). The CDR3 is 14 residues long. Trimming stripped 9 bases from V and 3 bases from J, with 15 bases between. Germline CDR1 and CDR2: MGHDK and SYGVNS. CDR3 region: CARDRGADYNEQFF. CDR3 nucleotide sequence: TGTGCCAGAGATCGAGGGGCGGACTACAATGAGCAGTTCTTC.

This rearrangement joins TRBV27 to TRBJ2-3; 7 nucleotides line up with TRBD1. The CDR3 is 13 amino acids. V gave up 6 bases and J gave up 5 bases; unmatched junction bases: 5. The V gene's germline CDR1 is MNHEY and CDR2 SMNVEV (reference sequence). The CDR3 is CASSPDREDTQYF. The CDR3 DNA is TGTGCCAGCAGCCCCGACAGGGAAGATACGCAGTATTTT.

This rearrangement joins TRBV27 to TRBJ1-5; D remains unclear. This CDR3 has 16 amino acids. Per the germline V gene, CDR1 is MNHEY and CDR2 is SMNVEV (reference sequence). V was trimmed by 0 bases and J by 0 bases, leaving 9 bases between them. The CDR3 region is CASSLSKGYSNQPQHF. For the CDR3, the DNA is TGTGCCAGCAGTTTATCGAAAGGGTATAGCAATCAGCCCCAGCATTTT.

The chain couples TRBV5-1 to TRBJ1-4; tentatively, D is TRBD1 (5 bases). Between the trimmed V and J ends, which lost 4 bases and 0 bases, there was a span of 16 bases. Germline assignment: CDR1 SGHRS and CDR2 YFSETQ. The CDR3 covers 17 residues. CDR3 sequence: CASSLLPTGATNEKLFF. CDR3 nucleotide sequence: TGCGCCAGCAGCCTACTACCCACAGGTGCAACTAATGAAAAACTGTTTTTT.

A single count supports this clone. The rearrangement joins TRBV12-1 to TRBJ2-1; TRBD2 is the table's D call, not checked against the DNA. TRBV12-1 is reported as a pseudogene. The CDR3 sequence is 13 residues long. The CDR3 coding sequence is TGTGCCAGCGCCCCGGGAGATACATATGAGCAGTTCTTC. Residues: CASAPGDTYEQFF.

The CDR3 here is CASSVVPAGGTDTQYF. DNA of the CDR3: TGTGCCAGCAGCGTAGTCCCAGCGGGAGGCACAGATACGCAGTATTTT. This sequence joins TRBV9 and TRBJ2-3; 8 positions match TRBD2. V was clipped by 0 bases and J by 1 base; unmatched bases: 4. This CDR3 has 16 amino acids. Germline CDR1 SGDLS, CDR2 YYNGEE. Complete variable domain (other parts from reference TRBV9 and TRBJ2-3): DSGVTQTPKHLITATGQRVTLRCSPRSGDLSVYWYQQSLDQGLQFLIQYYNGEERAKGNILERFSAQQFPDLHSELNLSSLELGDSALYFCASSVVPAGGTDTQYFGPGTRLTVL.

A remark on this clone: This sample also contains other DNA sequences that code for the same CDR3. The rearrangement uses TRBV5-1 and TRBJ2-1; possibly TRBD2 for D (5 bases). CDR3 length: 15 residues. The germline CDR1 and CDR2 sequences are SGHRS and YFSETQ. The V and J ends lost 2 bases and 0 bases respectively, with 9 bases between them. The CDR3, as DNA: TGCGCCAGCAGCTTAGCGGAGACCTCCTACAATGAGCAGTTCTTC. Translated: CASSLAETSYNEQFF.

The chain joins TRBV4-1 to TRBJ1-1; TRBD1 matches at 8 bases. Unmatched junction bases numbered 5, after V lost 4 bases and J lost 1 base. The CDR3 has 15 amino acids. Germline-derived CDR1 and CDR2 are MGHRA and YSYEKL. The DNA for the CDR3 is TGCGCCAGCAGCCCTTCCGGGACAGGGAACACTGAAGCTTTCTTT. Its translation: CASSPSGTGNTEAFF.

This chain connects TRBV5-6 to TRBJ2-7, with a weak D call TRBD2 (6 bases). The CDR3 sequence is 13 residues long. Trimming took 7 bases from V and 2 from J, leaving 13 bases between them. CDR1 and CDR2 (germline): SGHDT, YYEEEE. The CDR3 DNA sequence: TGTGCCAGCTCCGGCGGGATTACCTACGAGCAGTACTTC. It encodes CASSGGITYEQYF. Supplemented by reference TRBV5-6 and TRBJ2-7, the full variable domain reads DAGVTQSPTHLIKTRGQQVTLRCSPKSGHDTVSWYQQALGQGPQFIFQYYEEEERQRGNFPDRFSGHQFPNYSSELNVNALLLGDSALYLCASSGGITYEQYFGPGTRLTVT.

The V call is TRBV7-9, the J call TRBJ2-7, with D tentatively TRBD1 (5 bases). CDR1 SEHNR and CDR2 FQNEAQ come from the germline V gene (reference sequence). V was trimmed by 4 bases and J by 7 bases, leaving 11 bases between them. The CDR3 is 12 amino acids. CDR3 sequence (DNA): TGTGCCAGCAGCTGGGGCAGCGCGGAGCAGTACTTC. Its protein product is CASSWGSAEQYF.

There are a few counts of this clone. V usage is TRBV2 and J usage is TRBJ2-6; TRBD1 might be the D (5 bases). From germline, CDR1 is SNHLY and CDR2 FYNNEI. CDR3 length equals 14 residues. V was trimmed by 7 bases and J by 0 bases, leaving 7 bases between them. The CDR3 DNA sequence: TGTGCCAGCAACCAGGGCTCTGGGGCCAACGTCCTGACTTTC. Encoded protein: CASNQGSGANVLTF.

The V call is TRBV15, the J call TRBJ2-2; D call uncertain. CDR3 length: 14 residues. V was clipped by 1 base and J by 8 bases, with 11 bases between them. CDR1 and CDR2 (germline): LNHNV, YYDKDF (reference sequence). The CDR3 region is CATSRVSASGELFF. The CDR3 coding sequence is TGTGCCACCAGCAGAGTATCAGCCTCTGGGGAGCTGTTTTTT.

The CDR3 is CASSDLAGDYNEQFF. DNA of the CDR3: TGTGCCAGTAGTGACCTAGCGGGAGACTACAATGAGCAGTTCTTC. The chain is built from TRBV19 and TRBJ2-1; 10 nucleotides align to TRBD2. The CDR3 runs to 15 residues. With V trimmed by 5 bases and J by 3 bases, 4 bases remained unmatched. Germline V gives CDR1 LNHDA, CDR2 SQIVND (reference sequence).